This TCR beta chain is from a study of blood T cell repertoires in COVID-19. Here immunoSEQ multiplex PCR was the method, and the copy in TCRdb shows in-frame clones only, minus some. This repertoire shows about 74,000 clones, approximately 88% found once; its top ten account for approximately 6.8%. Trimming cost V 5 bases and J 6 bases; bases outside gene matches: 25. This CDR3 has 19 amino acids. Germline V CDR1 and CDR2: SGHVS, FQNEAQ. The chain joins TRBV7-8 to TRBJ2-7, with 7 positions matching TRBD2. Source material: peripheral blood. This TCR came from a woman older than 75 with acute or convalescent COVID-19. The chain's CDR3 is CASSPPRGGVSGDYREQYF. In DNA, the CDR3 is TGTGCCAGCAGCCCCCCCCGGGGAGGGGTAAGCGGAGACTACCGCGAGCAGTACTTC.